This TCR beta chain was documented in a study of blood T cell repertoires in COVID-19. The overall study: Samples representing acute and convalescent COVID-19 were sourced from the United States, Italy and Spain.

As processed by the authors: How many nucleated cells were present was estimated from reference gene primer amplification. The assay was immunoSEQ multiplex PCR, and TCRdb's table has in-frame clones only and misses some. V, J and clone size are those of that table, while D and trimming were read from the DNA. The data hold hundreds of thousands of clones, with around 88% observed a single time. The TCR was taken from a woman between 45 and 60 years old with COVID-19, enrolled during active disease. Sequenced material: peripheral blood.

The CDR3: CASSLTGQNNSPLHF. The DNA of the CDR3 is TGTGCCAGCAGCTTAACGGGACAGAATAATTCACCCCTCCACTTT. The chain has TRBV7-3 and TRBJ1-6; 7 bases fit TRBD1. The V segment lost 0 bases and the J segment 5 bases; nucleotides outside the gene matches: 1. Germline V gene data show CDR1 as SGHTA and CDR2 as FQGTGA. CDR3 length: 15 amino acids.